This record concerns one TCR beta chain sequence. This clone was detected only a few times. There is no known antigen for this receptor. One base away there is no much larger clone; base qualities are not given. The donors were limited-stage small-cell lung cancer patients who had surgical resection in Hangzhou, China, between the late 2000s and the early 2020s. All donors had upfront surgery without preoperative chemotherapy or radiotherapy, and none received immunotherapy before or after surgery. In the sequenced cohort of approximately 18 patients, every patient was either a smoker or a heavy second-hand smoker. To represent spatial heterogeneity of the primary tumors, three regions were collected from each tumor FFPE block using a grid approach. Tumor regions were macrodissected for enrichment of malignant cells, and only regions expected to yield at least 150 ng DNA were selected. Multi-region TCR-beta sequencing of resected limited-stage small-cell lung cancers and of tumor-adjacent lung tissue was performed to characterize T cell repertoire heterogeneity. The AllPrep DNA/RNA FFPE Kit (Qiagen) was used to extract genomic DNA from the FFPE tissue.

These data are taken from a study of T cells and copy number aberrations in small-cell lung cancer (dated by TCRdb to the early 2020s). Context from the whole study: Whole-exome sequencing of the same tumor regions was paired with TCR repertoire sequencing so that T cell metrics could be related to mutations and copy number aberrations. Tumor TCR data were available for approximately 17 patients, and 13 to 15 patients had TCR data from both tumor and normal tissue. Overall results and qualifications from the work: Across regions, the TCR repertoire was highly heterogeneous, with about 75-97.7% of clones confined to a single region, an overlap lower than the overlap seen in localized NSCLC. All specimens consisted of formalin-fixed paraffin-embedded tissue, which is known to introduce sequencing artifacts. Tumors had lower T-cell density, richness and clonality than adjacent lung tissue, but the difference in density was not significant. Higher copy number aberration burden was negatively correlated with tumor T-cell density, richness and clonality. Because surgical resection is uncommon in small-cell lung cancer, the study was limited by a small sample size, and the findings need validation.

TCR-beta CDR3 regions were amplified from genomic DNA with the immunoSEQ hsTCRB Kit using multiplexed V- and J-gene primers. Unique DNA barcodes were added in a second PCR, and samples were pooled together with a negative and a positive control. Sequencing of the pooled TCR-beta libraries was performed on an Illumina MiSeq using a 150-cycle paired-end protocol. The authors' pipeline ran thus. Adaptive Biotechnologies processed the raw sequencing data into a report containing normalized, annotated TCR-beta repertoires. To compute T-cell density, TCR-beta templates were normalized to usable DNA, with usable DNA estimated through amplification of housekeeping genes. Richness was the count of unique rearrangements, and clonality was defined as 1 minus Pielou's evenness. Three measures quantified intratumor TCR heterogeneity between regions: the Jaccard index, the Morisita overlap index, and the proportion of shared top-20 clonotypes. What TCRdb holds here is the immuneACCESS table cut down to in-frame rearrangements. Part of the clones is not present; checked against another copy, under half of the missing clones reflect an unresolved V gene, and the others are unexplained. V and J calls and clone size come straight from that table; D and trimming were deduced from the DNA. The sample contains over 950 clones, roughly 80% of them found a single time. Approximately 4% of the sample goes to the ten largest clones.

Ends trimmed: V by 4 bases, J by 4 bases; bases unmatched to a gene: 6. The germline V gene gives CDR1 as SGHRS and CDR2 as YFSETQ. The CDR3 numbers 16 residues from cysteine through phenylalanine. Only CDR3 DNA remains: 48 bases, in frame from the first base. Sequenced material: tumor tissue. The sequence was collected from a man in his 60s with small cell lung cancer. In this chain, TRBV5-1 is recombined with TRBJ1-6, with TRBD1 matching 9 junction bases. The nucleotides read TGCGCCAGCAGCCCTTCGGACAGGGGATATAATTCACCCCTCCACTTT. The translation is CASSPSDRGYNSPLHF. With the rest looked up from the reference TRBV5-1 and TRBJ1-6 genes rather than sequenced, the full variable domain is KAGVTQTPRYLIKTRGQQVTLSCSPISGHRSVSWYQQTPGQGLQFLFEYFSETQRNKGNFPGRFSGRQFSNSRSEMNVSTLELGDSALYLCASSPSDRGYNSPLHFGNGTRLTVT.